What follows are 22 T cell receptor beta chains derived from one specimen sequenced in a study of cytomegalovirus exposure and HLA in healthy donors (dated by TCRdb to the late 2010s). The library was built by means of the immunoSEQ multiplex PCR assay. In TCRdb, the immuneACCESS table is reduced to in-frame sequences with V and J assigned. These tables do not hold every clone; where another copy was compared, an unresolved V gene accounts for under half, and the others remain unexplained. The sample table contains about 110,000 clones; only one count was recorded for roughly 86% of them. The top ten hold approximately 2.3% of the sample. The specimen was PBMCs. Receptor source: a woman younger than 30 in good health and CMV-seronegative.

Here the CDR3 DNA reads TGTGCCAGCAGCTTACGCCACTCTCAGGGGACCGGCGGCTACACCTTC. This gives the protein CASSLRHSQGTGGYTF. The chain has TRBV11-1 and TRBJ1-2, with D possibly TRBD1 on 6 matching bases. Per germline, CDR1 SGHAT and CDR2 FQDESV (reference sequence). This CDR3 is 16 amino acids long. With 2 bases removed from V and 8 bases from J, the gap between germline ends came to 21 bases.

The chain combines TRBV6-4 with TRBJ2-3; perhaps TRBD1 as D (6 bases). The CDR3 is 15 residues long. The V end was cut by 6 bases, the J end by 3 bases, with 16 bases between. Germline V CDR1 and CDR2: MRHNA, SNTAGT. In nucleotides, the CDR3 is TGTGCCAGCAGCCTGTCAGGGGACGGGACAGATACGCAGTATTTT. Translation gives CASSLSGDGTDTQYF.

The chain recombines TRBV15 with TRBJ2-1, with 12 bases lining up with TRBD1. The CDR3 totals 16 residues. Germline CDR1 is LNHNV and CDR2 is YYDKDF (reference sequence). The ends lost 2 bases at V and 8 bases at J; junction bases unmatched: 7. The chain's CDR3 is CATSRIFGTGGDEQFF. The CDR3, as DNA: TGTGCCACCAGCAGAATATTCGGGACAGGGGGCGATGAGCAGTTCTTC.

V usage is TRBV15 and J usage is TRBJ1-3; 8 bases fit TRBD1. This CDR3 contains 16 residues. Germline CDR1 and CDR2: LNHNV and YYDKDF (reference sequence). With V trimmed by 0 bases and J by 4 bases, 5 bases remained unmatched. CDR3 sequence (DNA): TGTGCCACCAGCAGAGAGGGTCGGACAGGGGGAAACACCATATATTTT. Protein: CATSREGRTGGNTIYF.

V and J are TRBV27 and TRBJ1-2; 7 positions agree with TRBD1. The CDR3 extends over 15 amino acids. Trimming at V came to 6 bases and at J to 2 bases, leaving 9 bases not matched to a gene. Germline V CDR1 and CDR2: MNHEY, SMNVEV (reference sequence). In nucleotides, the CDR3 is TGTGCCAGCAGACAGAATACAGGGGTAAACTATGGCTACACCTTC. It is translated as CASRQNTGVNYGYTF.

The CDR3 nucleotides read TGTGCCTGGAGTCTTGGTGAGTTGGGAGTAAGTGAGCAGTACTTC. Residues: CAWSLGELGVSEQYF. This chain links TRBV30 with TRBJ2-5; D is possibly TRBD2 (5 bases). The CDR3 runs to 15 residues. V dropped 2 bases and J dropped 11 bases, with 24 bases sitting between them. CDR1 and CDR2 from the germline V gene are GTSNPN and SVGIG (reference sequence).

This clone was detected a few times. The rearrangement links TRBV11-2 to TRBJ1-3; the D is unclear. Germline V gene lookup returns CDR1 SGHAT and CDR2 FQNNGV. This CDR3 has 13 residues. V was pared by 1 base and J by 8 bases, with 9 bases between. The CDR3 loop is CASSLAWEDTIYF. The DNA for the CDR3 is TGTGCCAGCAGCTTAGCCTGGGAGGACACCATATATTTT.

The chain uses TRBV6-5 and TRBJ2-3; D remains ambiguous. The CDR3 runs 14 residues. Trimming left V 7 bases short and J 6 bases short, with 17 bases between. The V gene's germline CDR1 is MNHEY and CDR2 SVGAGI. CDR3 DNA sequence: TGTGCCAGCAAGGATAGCCAAGTTGGCGATACGCAGTATTTT. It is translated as CASKDSQVGDTQYF.

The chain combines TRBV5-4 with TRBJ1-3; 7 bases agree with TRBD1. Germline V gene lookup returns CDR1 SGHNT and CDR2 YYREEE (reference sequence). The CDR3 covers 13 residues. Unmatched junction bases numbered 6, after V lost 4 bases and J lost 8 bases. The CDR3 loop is CASSRDRGYTIYF. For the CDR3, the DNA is TGTGCCAGCAGCCGGGACAGAGGTTACACCATATATTTT.

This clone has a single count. As DNA, the CDR3 is TGTGCCAGCAATCCGACAGGGTCCTCTCATGGCTACACCTTC. Encoded protein: CASNPTGSSHGYTF. This rearrangement joins TRBV28 to TRBJ1-2; 7 nucleotides line up with TRBD1. This CDR3 is built from 14 residues. Trimming cost V 7 bases and J 6 bases; bases outside gene matches: 11. From germline, CDR1 is MDHEN and CDR2 SYDVKM.

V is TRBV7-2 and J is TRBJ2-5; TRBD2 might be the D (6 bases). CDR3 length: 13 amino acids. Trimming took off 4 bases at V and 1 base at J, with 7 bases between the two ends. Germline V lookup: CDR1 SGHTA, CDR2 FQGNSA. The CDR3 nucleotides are TGTGCCAGCAGCTGGACTACCCAAGAGACCCAGTACTTC. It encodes CASSWTTQETQYF.

The CDR3 DNA reads TGTGCCAGCAGCGGAGATTCCGGGGAGCTGTTTTTT. Translated: CASSGDSGELFF. This sequence joins TRBV9 and TRBJ2-2, with D unclear. Germline values: CDR1 SGDLS, CDR2 YYNGEE. The germline V and J ends were trimmed by 3 bases and 6 bases, with 6 bases remaining between them. The CDR3 is made up of 12 amino acids.

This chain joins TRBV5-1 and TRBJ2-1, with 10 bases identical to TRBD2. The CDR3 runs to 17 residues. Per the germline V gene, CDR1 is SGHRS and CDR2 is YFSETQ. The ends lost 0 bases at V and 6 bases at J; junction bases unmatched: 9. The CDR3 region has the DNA TGCGCCAGCAGCTTGGAGCTAGCGGGAGCAGCGAGCAATGAGCAGTTCTTC. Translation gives CASSLELAGAASNEQFF.

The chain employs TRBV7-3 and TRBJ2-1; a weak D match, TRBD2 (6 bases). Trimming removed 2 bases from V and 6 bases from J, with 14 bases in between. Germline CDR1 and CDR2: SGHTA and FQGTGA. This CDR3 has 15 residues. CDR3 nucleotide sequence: TGTGCCAGCAGCTTATGGGCTAGACTAGGCAATGAGCAGTTCTTC. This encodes CASSLWARLGNEQFF.

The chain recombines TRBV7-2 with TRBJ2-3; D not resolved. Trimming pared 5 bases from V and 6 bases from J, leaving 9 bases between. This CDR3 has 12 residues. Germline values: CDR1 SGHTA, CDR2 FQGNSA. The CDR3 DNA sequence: TGTGCCAGCAGCACCCGAGCGGATACGCAGTATTTT. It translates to CASSTRADTQYF.

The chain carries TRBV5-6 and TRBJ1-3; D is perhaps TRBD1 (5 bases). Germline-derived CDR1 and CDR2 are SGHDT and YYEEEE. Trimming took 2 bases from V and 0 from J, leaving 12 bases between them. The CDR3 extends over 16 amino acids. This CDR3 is CASSFVQAGSGNTIYF. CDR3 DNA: TGTGCCAGCAGCTTTGTACAGGCCGGCTCTGGAAACACCATATATTTT. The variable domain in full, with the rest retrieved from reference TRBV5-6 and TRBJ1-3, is DAGVTQSPTHLIKTRGQQVTLRCSPKSGHDTVSWYQQALGQGPQFIFQYYEEEERQRGNFPDRFSGHQFPNYSSELNVNALLLGDSALYLCASSFVQAGSGNTIYFGEGSWLTVV.

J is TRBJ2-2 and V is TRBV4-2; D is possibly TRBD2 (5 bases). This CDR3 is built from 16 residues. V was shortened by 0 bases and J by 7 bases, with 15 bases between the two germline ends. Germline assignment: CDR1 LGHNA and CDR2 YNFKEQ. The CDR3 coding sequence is TGTGCCAGCAGCCAAGACCCAGGAGGTGGGAGCGGGGAGCTGTTTTTT. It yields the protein CASSQDPGGGSGELFF.

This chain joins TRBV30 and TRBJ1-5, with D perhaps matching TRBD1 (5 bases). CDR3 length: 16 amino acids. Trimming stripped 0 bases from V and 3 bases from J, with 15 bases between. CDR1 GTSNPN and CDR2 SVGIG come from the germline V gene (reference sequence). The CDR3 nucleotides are TGTGCCTGGAGTGTAGGGGCCAGTTTGACCAATCAGCCCCAGCATTTT. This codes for CAWSVGASLTNQPQHF.

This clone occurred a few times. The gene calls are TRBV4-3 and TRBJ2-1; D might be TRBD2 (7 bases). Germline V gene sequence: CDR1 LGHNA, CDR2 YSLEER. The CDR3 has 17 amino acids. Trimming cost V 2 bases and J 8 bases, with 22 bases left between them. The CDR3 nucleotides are TGCGCCAGCAGCCAACTCCTTGGGGGAGAGGGGGGGCATGAGCAGTTCTTC. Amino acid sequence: CASSQLLGGEGGHEQFF.

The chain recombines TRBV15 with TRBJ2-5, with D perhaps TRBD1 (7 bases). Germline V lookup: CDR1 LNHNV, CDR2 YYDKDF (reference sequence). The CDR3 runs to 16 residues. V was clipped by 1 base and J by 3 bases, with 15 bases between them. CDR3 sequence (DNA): TGTGCCACCAGCAGAGGGGGCAGGGGGGTAAAAGAGACCCAGTACTTC. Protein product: CATSRGGRGVKETQYF. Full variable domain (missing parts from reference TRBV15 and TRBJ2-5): DAMVIQNPRYQVTQFGKPVTLSCSQTLNHNVMYWYQQKSSQAPKLLFHYYDKDFNNEADTPDNFQSRRPNTSFCFLDIRSPGLGDTAMYLCATSRGGRGVKETQYFGPGTRLLVL.

The DNA of the CDR3 is TGCGCCAGCAGCCCGTTGGACATTCAAAAACTGTTTTTT. Translated: CASSPLDIQKLFF. The chain joins TRBV4-1 to TRBJ1-4; D is perhaps TRBD1 (5 bases). The CDR3 extends over 13 amino acids. The germline V gene encodes CDR1 MGHRA and CDR2 YSYEKL. V was trimmed by 4 bases and J by 9 bases, leaving 12 bases between them.

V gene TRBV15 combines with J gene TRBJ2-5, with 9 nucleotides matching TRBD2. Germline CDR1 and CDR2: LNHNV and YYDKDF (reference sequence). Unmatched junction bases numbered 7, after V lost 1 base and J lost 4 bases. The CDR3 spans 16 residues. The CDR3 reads CATSRGGAGGVETQYF. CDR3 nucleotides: TGTGCCACCAGCAGAGGTGGTGCGGGAGGGGTAGAGACCCAGTACTTC. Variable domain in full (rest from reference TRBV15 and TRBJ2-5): DAMVIQNPRYQVTQFGKPVTLSCSQTLNHNVMYWYQQKSSQAPKLLFHYYDKDFNNEADTPDNFQSRRPNTSFCFLDIRSPGLGDTAMYLCATSRGGAGGVETQYFGPGTRLLVL.